Listed below are T cell receptor beta chains from one sample, sequenced in a study of blood T cell repertoires in COVID-19. Using immunoSEQ multiplex PCR, the repertoire was profiled, and TCRdb retains in-frame clones only, with some absent. The data contain approximately 160,000 clones, around nine tenths of them singletons. What was sequenced was peripheral blood. The receptor source for this set is a man aged 45 to 65 with acute or convalescent COVID-19. CDR3s include the opening cysteine and the closing phenylalanine or tryptophan. A D gene is named only where the DNA matches it firmly. Where a row states a size, it is once, few, many or the class of an expanded clone; other rows omit it.

length: 14
size: -
V: TRBV7-9
D: TRBD1
J: TRBJ2-5
DNA: TGTGCCAGCACCTCAAGGGACAGGGCGGAGACCCAGTACTTC
CDR3: CASTSRDRAETQYF

length: 15
size: -
V: TRBV15
D: TRBD2
J: TRBJ2-1
DNA: TGTGCCACCAGCCCACCACTAGCGGGGGGGCCAGAGCAGTTCTTC
CDR3: CATSPPLAGGPEQFF

length: 14
size: few
V: TRBV18
D: TRBD1
J: TRBJ1-5
DNA: TGTGCCAGCTCCCAATACAGGGGCCCTCAGCCCCAGCATTTT
CDR3: CASSQYRGPQPQHF

length: 11
size: few
V: TRBV2
D: -
J: TRBJ2-5
DNA: TGTGCCAGCAGTGAACGAGAGACCCAGTACTTC
CDR3: CASSERETQYF

length: 15
size: -
V: TRBV5-1
D: -
J: TRBJ2-5
DNA: TGCGCCAGCAGCGTACTACTAGGATCCCAAGAGACCCAGTACTTC
CDR3: CASSVLLGSQETQYF

length: 15
size: -
V: TRBV6-5
D: TRBD1
J: TRBJ1-1
DNA: TGTGCCAGCAGTTATCGGGGACAGGGGCGGACTGAAGCTTTCTTT
CDR3: CASSYRGQGRTEAFF

length: 12
size: -
V: TRBV19
D: -
J: TRBJ2-2
DNA: TGTGCCACCGAACCCAGGGCCGGGGAGCTGTTTTTT
CDR3: CATEPRAGELFF

length: 15
size: -
V: TRBV6-6
D: -
J: TRBJ1-6
DNA: TGTGCCAGCAGTTACGGGCCGTCCGGGGATTCACCCCTCCACTTT
CDR3: CASSYGPSGDSPLHF

length: 14
size: -
V: TRBV9
D: -
J: TRBJ2-5
DNA: TGTGCCAGCAGCACCGACAAGACCGAAGAGACCCAGTACTTC
CDR3: CASSTDKTEETQYF

length: 14
size: -
V: TRBV3-1/TRBV3-2
D: TRBD2
J: TRBJ2-7
DNA: TGTGCCAGCAGCCAAGGCGGGAGCGTTTACGAGCAGTACTTC
CDR3: CASSQGGSVYEQYF

length: 15
size: -
V: TRBV5-4
D: TRBD1
J: TRBJ2-1
DNA: TGTGCCAGCAGCAGCCGGGACAGGGTGTACAATGAGCAGTTCTTC
CDR3: CASSSRDRVYNEQFF

length: 13
size: -
V: TRBV5-1
D: -
J: TRBJ2-2
DNA: TGCGCCAGCTTTGGCACACACACCGGGGAGCTGTTTTTT
CDR3: CASFGTHTGELFF

length: 14
size: -
V: TRBV2
D: TRBD1
J: TRBJ2-3
DNA: TGTGCCAGCAGGGGGACAGGAGCCAAAAATACGCAGTATTTT
CDR3: CASRGTGAKNTQYF

length: 14
size: once
V: TRBV10-3
D: TRBD2
J: TRBJ2-2
DNA: TGTGCCACCCGGGGGGGGCTGGTCACCGGGGAGCTGTTTTTT
CDR3: CATRGGLVTGELFF

length: 18
size: -
V: TRBV24-1
D: TRBD1
J: TRBJ2-1
DNA: TGTGCCACCAGTGACCCTAAACCGGGACAGGGGTCGGGCAATGAGCAGTTCTTC
CDR3: CATSDPKPGQGSGNEQFF

length: 15
size: few
V: TRBV28
D: -
J: TRBJ1-5
DNA: TGTGCCAGCAGTTTATCACAGGGTGGCAATCAGCCCCAGCATTTT
CDR3: CASSLSQGGNQPQHF

length: 15
size: -
V: TRBV3-1/TRBV3-2
D: -
J: TRBJ1-2
DNA: TGTGCCAGCAGCCCCGTTGGGGGCGGCAACTATGGCTACACCTTC
CDR3: CASSPVGGGNYGYTF

length: 16
size: -
V: TRBV19
D: -
J: TRBJ1-2
DNA: TGTGCCAGTAGTATAGGAAGGAGCGGATGGGGCTATGGCTACACCTTC
CDR3: CASSIGRSGWGYGYTF

length: 16
size: -
V: TRBV7-2
D: -
J: TRBJ1-3
DNA: TGTGCCAGCAGCTTAGGGATCCCCCCAGGGGGAAACACCATATATTTT
CDR3: CASSLGIPPGGNTIYF

length: 14
size: once
V: TRBV11-3
D: -
J: TRBJ1-1
DNA: TGTGCCAGCAACATTAGAGGGAATAACACTGAAGCTTTCTTT
CDR3: CASNIRGNNTEAFF

length: 12
size: -
V: TRBV10-3
D: TRBD2
J: TRBJ2-4
DNA: TGTGCCTCCGGGGGGGGGAAGGACATTCAGTACTTC
CDR3: CASGGGKDIQYF

length: 14
size: -
V: TRBV9
D: -
J: TRBJ2-7
DNA: TGTGCCGGCAGCGTAGAACCAGGGGCGCGTGGACAGTACTTC
CDR3: CAGSVEPGARGQYF

length: 14
size: -
V: TRBV7-9
D: TRBD1
J: TRBJ2-7
DNA: TGTGCCAGCAGCCAGACAGGGGGGTCCTACGAGCAGTACTTC
CDR3: CASSQTGGSYEQYF

length: 13
size: -
V: TRBV6-5
D: -
J: TRBJ1-4
DNA: TGTGCCAGCAGCGGGATGTCGAATGAAAAACTGTTTTTT
CDR3: CASSGMSNEKLFF

length: 14
size: -
V: TRBV18
D: TRBD1
J: TRBJ1-2
DNA: TGTGCCAGCTCACTTAGACAGGGGATGGATGGCTACACCTTC
CDR3: CASSLRQGMDGYTF

length: 13
size: once
V: TRBV3-1/TRBV3-2
D: TRBD1
J: TRBJ1-2
DNA: TGTGCCAGCACCTCCGGGGACAGCGGTGGCTACACCTTC
CDR3: CASTSGDSGGYTF

length: 16
size: -
V: TRBV6-1
D: TRBD2
J: TRBJ2-7
DNA: TGTGCCAGCAGTGAATTCGGGACTAGCGGAACCTACGAGCAGTACTTC
CDR3: CASSEFGTSGTYEQYF

length: 15
size: -
V: TRBV5-1
D: -
J: TRBJ2-5
DNA: TGCGCCAGCAGCCACGCAGGCTCCGGGGGAGAGACCCAGTACTTC
CDR3: CASSHAGSGGETQYF

length: 16
size: -
V: TRBV7-3
D: -
J: TRBJ2-1
DNA: TGTGCCAGCAGCTTAAGGGGGCAGGGCTCCTACAATGAGCAGTTCTTC
CDR3: CASSLRGQGSYNEQFF

length: 15
size: -
V: TRBV15
D: -
J: TRBJ1-1
DNA: TGTGCCACCAGGGGCGGGGGGGGGCTGAACACTGAAGCTTTCTTT
CDR3: CATRGGGGLNTEAFF

length: 13
size: -
V: TRBV5-1
D: -
J: TRBJ1-1
DNA: TGCGCCAGCAGCGTAGAAATGAACACTGAAGCTTTCTTT
CDR3: CASSVEMNTEAFF

length: 14
size: -
V: TRBV4-1
D: TRBD2
J: TRBJ2-1
DNA: TGCGCCAGCAGGGGCGGGGGGCCCTACAATGAGCAGTTCTTC
CDR3: CASRGGGPYNEQFF

length: 13
size: -
V: TRBV10-3
D: -
J: TRBJ2-5
DNA: TGTGCCATCAACGACAGGTTCCAGGAGACCCAGTACTTC
CDR3: CAINDRFQETQYF

length: 13
size: -
V: TRBV5-4
D: -
J: TRBJ1-2
DNA: TGTGCCAGCAAAGGCGGGCTCTCTGGTGGCTACACCTTC
CDR3: CASKGGLSGGYTF

length: 14
size: few
V: TRBV4-1
D: -
J: TRBJ2-3
DNA: TGCGCCAGCAGCCAAGTAGGTATACAGGGCACGCAGTATTTT
CDR3: CASSQVGIQGTQYF

length: 11
size: once
V: TRBV20-1
D: -
J: TRBJ2-7
DNA: TGCAGTGCTACTAGTGGCCACGAGCAGTACTTC
CDR3: CSATSGHEQYF

length: 15
size: -
V: TRBV6-5
D: TRBD1
J: TRBJ2-1
DNA: TGTGCCAGCAGATCTTACAGGGGGCGAATCAATGAGCAGTTCTTC
CDR3: CASRSYRGRINEQFF